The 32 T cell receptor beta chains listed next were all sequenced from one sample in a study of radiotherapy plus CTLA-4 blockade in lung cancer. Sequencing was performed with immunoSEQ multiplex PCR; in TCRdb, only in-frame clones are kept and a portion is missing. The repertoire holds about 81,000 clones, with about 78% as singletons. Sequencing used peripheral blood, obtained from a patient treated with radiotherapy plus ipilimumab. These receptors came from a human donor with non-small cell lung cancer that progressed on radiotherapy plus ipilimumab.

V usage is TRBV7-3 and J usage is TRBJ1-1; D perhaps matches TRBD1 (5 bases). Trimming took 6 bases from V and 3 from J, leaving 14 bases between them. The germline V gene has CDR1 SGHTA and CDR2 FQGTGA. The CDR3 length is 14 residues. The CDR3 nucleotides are TGTGCCAGCAGACTGTCCAGGGCGGACACTGAAGCTTTCTTT. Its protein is CASRLSRADTEAFF.

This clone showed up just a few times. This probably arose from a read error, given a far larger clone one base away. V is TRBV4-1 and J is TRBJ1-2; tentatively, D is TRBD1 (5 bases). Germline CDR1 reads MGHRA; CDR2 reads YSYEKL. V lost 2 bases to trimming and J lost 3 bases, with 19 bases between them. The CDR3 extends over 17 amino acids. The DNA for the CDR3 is TGCGCCAGCAGCCAACTTACCTCGGCCCCGGGGGACTATGGCTACACCTTC. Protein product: CASSQLTSAPGDYGYTF.

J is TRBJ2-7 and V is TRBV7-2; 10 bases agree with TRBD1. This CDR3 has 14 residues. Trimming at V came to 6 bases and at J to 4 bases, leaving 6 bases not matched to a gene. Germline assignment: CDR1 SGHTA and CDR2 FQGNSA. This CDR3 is CASRGQGKSYEQYF. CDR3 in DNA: TGTGCCAGCAGGGGACAGGGGAAGAGTTACGAGCAGTACTTC. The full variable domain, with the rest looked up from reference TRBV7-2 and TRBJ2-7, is GAGVSQSPSNKVTEKGKDVELRCDPISGHTALYWYRQSLGQGLEFLIYFQGNSAPDKSGLPSDRFSAERTGGSVSTLTIQRTQQEDSAVYLCASRGQGKSYEQYFGPGTRLTVT.

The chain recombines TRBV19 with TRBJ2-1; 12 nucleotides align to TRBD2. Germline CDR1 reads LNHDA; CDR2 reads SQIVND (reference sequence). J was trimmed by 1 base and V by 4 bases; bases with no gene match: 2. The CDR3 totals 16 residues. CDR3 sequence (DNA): TGTGCCAGTAGTAAGACTAGCGGGAGTTCCTACAATGAGCAGTTCTTC. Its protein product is CASSKTSGSSYNEQFF.

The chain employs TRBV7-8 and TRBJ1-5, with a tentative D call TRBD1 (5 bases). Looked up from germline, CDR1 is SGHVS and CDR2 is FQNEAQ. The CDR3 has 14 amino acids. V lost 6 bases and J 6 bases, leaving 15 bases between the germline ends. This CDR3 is CASRPGGASQPQHF. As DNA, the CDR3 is TGTGCCAGCAGGCCGGGAGGGGCGAGTCAGCCCCAGCATTTT.

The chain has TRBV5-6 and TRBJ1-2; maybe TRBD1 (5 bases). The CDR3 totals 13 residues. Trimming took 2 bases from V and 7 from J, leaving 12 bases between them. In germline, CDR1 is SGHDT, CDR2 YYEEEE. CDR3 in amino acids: CASSFGGASGYTF. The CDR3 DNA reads TGTGCCAGCAGCTTCGGAGGGGCTTCTGGCTACACCTTC.

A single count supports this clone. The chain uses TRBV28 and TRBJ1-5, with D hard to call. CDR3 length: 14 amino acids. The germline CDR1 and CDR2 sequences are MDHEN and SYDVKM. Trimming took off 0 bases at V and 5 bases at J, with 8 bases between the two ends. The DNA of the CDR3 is TGTGCCAGCAGTTTATGGGTTGGGGATCAGCCCCAGCATTTT. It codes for CASSLWVGDQPQHF.

Here the CDR3 reads CASSLTGVGVFYGYTF. CDR3 in DNA: TGTGCCAGCAGCCTTACAGGGGTCGGGGTGTTCTATGGCTACACCTTC. The chain carries TRBV7-9 and TRBJ1-2; 7 positions match TRBD1. There are 16 residues in the CDR3. The V segment lost 5 bases and the J segment 4 bases; nucleotides outside the gene matches: 13. CDR1 is SEHNR, CDR2 FQNEAQ, per germline (reference sequence).

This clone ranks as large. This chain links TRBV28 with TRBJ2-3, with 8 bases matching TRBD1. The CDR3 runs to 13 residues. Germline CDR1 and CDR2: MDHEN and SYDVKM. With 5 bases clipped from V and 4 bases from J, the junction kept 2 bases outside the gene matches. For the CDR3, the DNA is TGTGCCAGCAGTGGACAGGGCCCAGATACGCAGTATTTT. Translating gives CASSGQGPDTQYF.

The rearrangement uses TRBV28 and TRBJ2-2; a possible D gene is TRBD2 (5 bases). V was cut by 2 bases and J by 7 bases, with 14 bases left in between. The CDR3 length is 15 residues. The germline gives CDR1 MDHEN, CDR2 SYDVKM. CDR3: CASSLAGAPFGELFF. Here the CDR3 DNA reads TGTGCCAGCAGTTTAGCGGGTGCTCCTTTCGGGGAGCTGTTTTTT.

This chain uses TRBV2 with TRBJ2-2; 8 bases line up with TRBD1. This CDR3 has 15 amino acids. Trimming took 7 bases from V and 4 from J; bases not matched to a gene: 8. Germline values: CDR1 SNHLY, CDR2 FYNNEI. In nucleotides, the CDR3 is TGTGCCAGCACGGGACAGGCTACTATCACCGGGGAGCTGTTTTTT. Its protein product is CASTGQATITGELFF.

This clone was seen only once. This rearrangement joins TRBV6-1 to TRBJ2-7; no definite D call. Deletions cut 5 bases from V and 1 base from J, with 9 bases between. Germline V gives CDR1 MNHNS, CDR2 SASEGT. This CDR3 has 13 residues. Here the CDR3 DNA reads TGTGCCAGCAGTTCTGAGAATTCCTACGAGCAGTACTTC. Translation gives CASSSENSYEQYF.

This chain's CDR3 is CASSLKAGTGGRQETQYF. The DNA for the CDR3 is TGTGCCAGCAGCTTAAAGGCCGGGACAGGGGGGCGCCAAGAGACCCAGTACTTC. The V and J genes are TRBV7-3 and TRBJ2-5; TRBD1 agrees at 11 bases. CDR3 length: 18 residues. Germline loops: CDR1 SGHTA, CDR2 FQGTGA. With V trimmed by 1 base and J by 1 base, 8 bases remained unmatched.

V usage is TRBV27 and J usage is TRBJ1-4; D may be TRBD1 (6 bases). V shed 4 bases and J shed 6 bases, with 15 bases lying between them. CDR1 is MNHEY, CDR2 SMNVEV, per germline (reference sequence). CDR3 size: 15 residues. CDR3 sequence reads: CASSSSGAWYEKLFF. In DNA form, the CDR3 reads TGTGCCAGCAGTTCCTCAGGGGCCTGGTATGAAAAACTGTTTTTT.

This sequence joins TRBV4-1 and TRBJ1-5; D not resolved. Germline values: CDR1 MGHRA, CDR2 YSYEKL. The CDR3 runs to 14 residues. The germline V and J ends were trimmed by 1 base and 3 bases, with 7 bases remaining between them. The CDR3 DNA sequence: TGCGCCAGCAGCCAAGGGCCCCCCAATCAGCCCCAGCATTTT. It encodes CASSQGPPNQPQHF.

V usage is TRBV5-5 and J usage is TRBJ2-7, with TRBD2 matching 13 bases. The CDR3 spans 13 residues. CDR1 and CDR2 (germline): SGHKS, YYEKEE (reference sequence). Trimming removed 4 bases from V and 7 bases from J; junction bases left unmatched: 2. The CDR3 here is CASSLGLAGEQYF. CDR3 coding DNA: TGTGCCAGCAGCCTGGGACTAGCGGGGGAGCAGTACTTC.

The chain's CDR3 is CASSLGAGGYEQYF. Written as DNA, the CDR3 is TGTGCCAGCAGCTTAGGGGCAGGGGGTTACGAGCAGTACTTC. The chain is built from TRBV7-9 and TRBJ2-7, with TRBD1 matching over 7 bases. CDR1 and CDR2 from the germline V gene are SEHNR and FQNEAQ (reference sequence). Trimming took 1 base from V and 4 from J; bases not matched to a gene: 4. CDR3 size: 14 residues. Full variable domain (remainder filled in from reference TRBV7-9 and TRBJ2-7): DTGVSQNPRHKITKRGQNVTFRCDPISEHNRLYWYRQTLGQGPEFLTYFQNEAQLEKSRLLSDRFSAERPKGSFSTLEIQRTEQGDSAMYLCASSLGAGGYEQYFGPGTRLTVT.

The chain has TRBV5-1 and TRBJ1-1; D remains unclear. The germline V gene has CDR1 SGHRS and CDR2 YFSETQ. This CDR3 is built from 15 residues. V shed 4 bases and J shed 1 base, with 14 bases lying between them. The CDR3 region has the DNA TGCGCCAGCAGCAAACCGGGAGCCGAGAACACTGAAGCTTTCTTT. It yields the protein CASSKPGAENTEAFF.

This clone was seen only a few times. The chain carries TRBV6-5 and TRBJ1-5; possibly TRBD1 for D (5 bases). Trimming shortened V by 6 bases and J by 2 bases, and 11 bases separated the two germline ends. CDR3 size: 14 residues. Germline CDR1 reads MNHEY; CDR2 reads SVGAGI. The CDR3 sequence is CASRRLGGNQPQHF. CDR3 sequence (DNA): TGTGCCAGCAGGCGTCTGGGGGGCAATCAGCCCCAGCATTTT.

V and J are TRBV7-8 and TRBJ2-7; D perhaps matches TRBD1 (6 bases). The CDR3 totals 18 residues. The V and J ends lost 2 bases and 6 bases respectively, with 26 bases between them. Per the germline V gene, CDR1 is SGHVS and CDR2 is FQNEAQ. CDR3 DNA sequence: TGTGCCAGCAGCTTACCAATGGGGGCCCCAAGGGCCTACAGCGAGCAGTACTTC. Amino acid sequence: CASSLPMGAPRAYSEQYF.

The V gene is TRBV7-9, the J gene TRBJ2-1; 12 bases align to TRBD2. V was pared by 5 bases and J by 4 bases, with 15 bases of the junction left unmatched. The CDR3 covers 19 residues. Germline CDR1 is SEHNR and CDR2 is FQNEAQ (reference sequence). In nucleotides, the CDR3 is TGTGCCAGCAGCCCACCGAGGAGTATAGGACTAGCGGGGTACAATGAGCAGTTCTTC. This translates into CASSPPRSIGLAGYNEQFF. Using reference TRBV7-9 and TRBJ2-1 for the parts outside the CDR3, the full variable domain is DTGVSQNPRHKITKRGQNVTFRCDPISEHNRLYWYRQTLGQGPEFLTYFQNEAQLEKSRLLSDRFSAERPKGSFSTLEIQRTEQGDSAMYLCASSPPRSIGLAGYNEQFFGPGTRLTVL.

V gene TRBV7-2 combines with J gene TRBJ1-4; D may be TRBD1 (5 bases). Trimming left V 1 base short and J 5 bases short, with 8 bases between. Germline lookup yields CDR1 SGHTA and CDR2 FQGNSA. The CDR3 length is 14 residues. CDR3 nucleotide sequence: TGTGCCAGCAGCTTAGACAGGCAGAATGAAAAACTGTTTTTT. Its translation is CASSLDRQNEKLFF.

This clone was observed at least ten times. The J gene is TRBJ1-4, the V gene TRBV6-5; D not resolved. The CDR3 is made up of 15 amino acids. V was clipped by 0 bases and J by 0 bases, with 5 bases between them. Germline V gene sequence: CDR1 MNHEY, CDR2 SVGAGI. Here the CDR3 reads CASSYSAPTNEKLFF. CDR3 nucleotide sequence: TGTGCCAGCAGTTACTCGGCGCCAACTAATGAAAAACTGTTTTTT.

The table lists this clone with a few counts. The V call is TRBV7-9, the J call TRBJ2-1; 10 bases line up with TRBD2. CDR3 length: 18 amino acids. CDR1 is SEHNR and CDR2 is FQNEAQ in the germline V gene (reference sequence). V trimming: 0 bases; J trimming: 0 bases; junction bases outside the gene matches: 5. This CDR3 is CASSLALAGDLSYNEQFF. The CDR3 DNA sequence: TGTGCCAGCAGCTTAGCGCTAGCGGGGGACCTCTCCTACAATGAGCAGTTCTTC.

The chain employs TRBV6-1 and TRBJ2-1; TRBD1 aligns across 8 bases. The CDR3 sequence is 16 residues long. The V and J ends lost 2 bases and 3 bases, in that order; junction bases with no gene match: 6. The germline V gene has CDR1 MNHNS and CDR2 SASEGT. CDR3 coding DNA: TGTGCCAGCAGTGAATGGACGGACAGGGTCTACAATGAGCAGTTCTTC. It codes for CASSEWTDRVYNEQFF.

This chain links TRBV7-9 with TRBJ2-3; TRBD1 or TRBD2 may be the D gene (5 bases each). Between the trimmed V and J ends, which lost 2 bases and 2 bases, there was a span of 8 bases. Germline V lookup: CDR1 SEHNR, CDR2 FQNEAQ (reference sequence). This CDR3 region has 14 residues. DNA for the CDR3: TGTGCCAGCAGCTTAATCGGGACCACAGATACGCAGTATTTT. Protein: CASSLIGTTDTQYF.

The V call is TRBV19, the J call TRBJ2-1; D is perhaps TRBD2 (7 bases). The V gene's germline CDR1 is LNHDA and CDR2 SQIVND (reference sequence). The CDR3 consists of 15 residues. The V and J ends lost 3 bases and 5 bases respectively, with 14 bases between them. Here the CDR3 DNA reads TGTGCCAGTAGTATGGGGGGGGCCGGGAACAATGAGCAGTTCTTC. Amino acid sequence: CASSMGGAGNNEQFF.

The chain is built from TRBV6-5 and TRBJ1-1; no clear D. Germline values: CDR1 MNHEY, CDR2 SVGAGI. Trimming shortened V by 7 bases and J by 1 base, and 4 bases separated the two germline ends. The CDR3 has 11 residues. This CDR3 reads CASIGNTEAFF. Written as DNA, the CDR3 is TGTGCCAGCATCGGGAACACTGAAGCTTTCTTT.

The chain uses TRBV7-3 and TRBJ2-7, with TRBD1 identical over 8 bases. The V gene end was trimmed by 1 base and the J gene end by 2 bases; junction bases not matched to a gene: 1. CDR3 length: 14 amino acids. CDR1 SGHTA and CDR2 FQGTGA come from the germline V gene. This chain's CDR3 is CASSLMDRAYEQYF. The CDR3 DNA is TGTGCCAGCAGCTTAATGGACAGGGCCTACGAGCAGTACTTC.

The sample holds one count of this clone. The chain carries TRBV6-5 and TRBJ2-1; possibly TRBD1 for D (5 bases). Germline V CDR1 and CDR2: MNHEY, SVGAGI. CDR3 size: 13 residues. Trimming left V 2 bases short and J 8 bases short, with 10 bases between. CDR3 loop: CASSYGADDEQFF. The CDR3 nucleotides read TGTGCCAGCAGTTACGGGGCCGATGATGAGCAGTTCTTC.

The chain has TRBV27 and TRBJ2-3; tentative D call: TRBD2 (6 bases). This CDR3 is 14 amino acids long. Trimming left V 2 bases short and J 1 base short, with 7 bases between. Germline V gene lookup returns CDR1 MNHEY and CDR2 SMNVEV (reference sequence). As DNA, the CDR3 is TGTGCCAGCAGTTTAGGAGGGCGCACAGATACGCAGTATTTT. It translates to CASSLGGRTDTQYF.

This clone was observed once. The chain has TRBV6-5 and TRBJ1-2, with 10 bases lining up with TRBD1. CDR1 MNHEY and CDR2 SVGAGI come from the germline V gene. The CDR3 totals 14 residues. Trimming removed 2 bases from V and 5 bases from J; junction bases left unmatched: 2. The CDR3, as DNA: TGTGCCAGCAGTTACCGGGGACAGGGGTATGGCTACACCTTC. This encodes CASSYRGQGYGYTF.